This T cell receptor (beta chain) was sequenced during a study of identical twins (TCRdb year 2016). For the study in its entirety: To test whether fetal clonotypes persist, this study deep-sequenced TCR alpha and beta repertoires from monozygotic twins, from unrelated adults of various ages, and from cord blood. Replicate twin experiments were performed at different times using different library preparation protocols to rule out contamination.

Library method: 5' RACE. The sequencer listed for this sample is Illumina HiSeq 2000. Template switching added a universal primer binding site, and the final cDNA carried a unique molecular identifier that allowed TCR cDNA molecules to be counted accurately. First-strand cDNA for TCR alpha and beta chains was synthesized from specific primers in the conserved constant-segment region. Each cDNA library was double barcoded, with a SMART-Mk sample barcode plus Illumina barcodes, to control for contamination. TruSeq adapter sequences and Illumina sample barcodes were added in two successive PCR steps. Sequencing of the TCR alpha and beta cDNA libraries was done on the Illumina HiSeq platform using custom primers. The study's processing was this. MiGEC was used to process raw reads and extract unique molecular identifiers, and MiXCR was used to find CDR3 positions. For each individual, recombination models were inferred using an EM algorithm with the repgenHMM and IGoR tools. The analysis of shared clonotypes was done with the tcR package in R, with sharing normalized by the product of cloneset sizes. To study raw recombination without the effects of thymic and clonal selection, out-of-frame nonproductive sequences were analyzed. TCRdb reran the public reads through fastp at Q25 and MiXCR, keeping productive beta chains. Rows matching on CDR3 protein sequence are summarized as one entry with the most common DNA and genes. The V and J calls reflect TCRdb's pipeline rather than the authors' work. The sample table records 650,000 to 750,000 distinct CDR3 sequences; around 20% of these occur just once. 4.3% of the sample goes to the ten largest clones.

What the work shows at the level of the full study, not this receptor alone: Compared with coincidental sharing between unrelated individuals, out-of-frame TCR alpha sequences shared between twins had an excess of sequences with low generation probability. Fewer insertions were carried by abundant cord blood beta clonotypes, a similar but weaker trend appeared in young adult naive repertoires, and no such trend appeared in memory repertoires. Because the same donors could not be followed over many years, conclusions were based on cross-sectional statistical analysis. Zero-insertion analyses could be partly confounded by invariant T cells such as MAIT and iNKT, though diverse VJ usage argued against such confounding for most clonotypes. The excess sharing between twins in beta out-of-frame sequences was weaker because fewer shared sequences reduced the signal-to-noise ratio. In monozygotic twins, out-of-frame TCR alpha sharing was systematically underestimated by recombination models, although the models agreed with sharing between unrelated individuals.

Every donor in the study was a healthy Caucasian. The twin cohort comprised three pairs of female monozygotic twins, all aged about 18 to 29 years. Peripheral blood mononuclear cells were used as the source from which RNA for TCR libraries was isolated. There are 13 amino acids in the CDR3, from cysteine to phenylalanine inclusive. Of the read, only the CDR3 DNA is kept; its 39 bases are in frame from base 1. V and J are truncated by 1 base and 3 bases respectively, leaving an intervening sequence of 7 bases. The germline V gene (reference sequence) provides CDR1 SGHNT and CDR2 YYREEE. Regarding this clonotype: Its antigen is not yet known. Qualities for individual bases were not recorded, and no much larger clone is one base off.

The same specimen was also included in a second study, on T cells expressing NK-cell markers. As described in the second report: TCR beta-chain repertoires were profiled in sorted CD3+CD56+NKG2C+, CD3+CD56+NKG2C- and CD3+CD56-NKG2C+ T-cell subsets from seven or eight donors. Among the eight sequenced donors, seven were HCMV-seropositive and one was HCMV-seronegative. In several experiments an anti-gammadeltaTCR antibody was added to restrict sorting to alphabetaTCR-expressing T cells. In roughly six donors, the dominant CD3+CD56+NKG2C+ clonotypes ranked among the top 10 CD8+ clonotypes, making up roughly 1.0-7.5% of CD8+ T cells. Those dominant clonotypes were again the most abundant among CD3+CD56-NKG2C+ cells in a few donors, at roughly 25-60.1%. It remained unclear whether the expanded NKG2C-expressing T cell clones were specific for HCMV antigens. The study sequenced eight donors, all healthy volunteers chosen at random: three men and five women. HCMV-specific IgG was detected in serum with a commercial ELISA kit to determine HCMV serostatus. Bulk peripheral blood T-cell repertoires were additionally sequenced from unsorted PBMC for six donors. MIGEC was used to demultiplex reads and group the reads by UMI, and MiTCR was used to assemble and quantify clonotypes. Only TCR cDNA sequences supported by at least two reads were kept to exclude erroneous sequences. The tcR package was used for downstream repertoire analysis, and clonotypes were matched between fractions using CDR3 nucleotide sequence together with V segment. VDJmatch was used to annotate antigen specificity against VDJdb, with one amino acid substitution in CDR3 allowed.

Sequenced input: PBMCs. Recombination connected TRBV5-4 to TRBJ2-5; TRBD2 might be the D gene, on 6 matching bases. This TCR was sampled from a woman in her late teens or twenties in good health. Here the CDR3 is given as CASSLWEEETQYF. The DNA reads as follows: TGTGCCAGCAGCTTGTGGGAGGAAGAGACCCAGTACTTC.